This T cell receptor (beta chain) was observed in a study of blood T cell repertoires in COVID-19. Study context: Nucleic acid was either cDNA or gDNA, and it came from T cells, B-cell-depleted T cells, or PBMCs.

The CDR3 runs to 13 residues. V was cut by 0 bases and J by 8 bases, with 10 bases left in between. The germline CDR1 and CDR2 sequences are LGHDT and YNNKEL (reference sequence). In the original analysis: From reference gene primer amplification, estimates of nucleated cell counts were derived. Produced via immunoSEQ multiplex PCR; TCRdb's table is partial and in-frame only. The D gene and trimming were derived from the DNA, and the V and J assignments and clone size from that table. The sample lists 200,000 to 250,000 clones, approximately 81% occurring once. This chain uses TRBV3-1 (or the pseudogene TRBV3-2) with TRBJ1-2; D is undetermined. Sequenced: peripheral blood. The sequence was obtained from a man between 40 and 49 years old with acute or convalescent COVID-19. The CDR3 loop is CASSQEGGLGYTF. The DNA of the CDR3 is TGTGCCAGCAGCCAAGAAGGAGGGTTGGGCTACACCTTC.